The 30 T cell receptor beta chains below were found in one sample sequenced in a study of T cells in Graves' hyperthyroidism and ophthalmopathy. There were TCR beta CDR3 regions amplified from RNA transcripts. In the first-round RT-PCR of the TCR CDR3, the HTBI primer set was used. MiXCR, applied by TCRdb to the multiplex PCR reads, yields one record per CDR3 protein. In the table there are hundreds of thousands of distinct CDR3 sequences, roughly 20% of which are singletons. Sequenced sample: blood. Receptors were obtained from a woman aged 45-59 years with Graves' hyperthyroidism that later progressed to Graves' ophthalmopathy.

V gene TRBV19 combines with J gene TRBJ1-2; TRBD1 might be the D (5 bases). CDR3 length equals 13 residues. The germline V gene encodes CDR1 LNHDA and CDR2 SQIVND (reference sequence). Trimming cost V 3 bases and J 5 bases, with 10 bases left between them. The CDR3 DNA is TGTGCCAGTAGTATGGGACCAGAGTATGGCTACACCTTC. The encoded protein is CASSMGPEYGYTF.

V gene TRBV20-1 combines with J gene TRBJ1-2; a possible D gene is TRBD1 (5 bases). This CDR3 is 14 amino acids long. V was clipped by 0 bases and J by 8 bases, with 16 bases between them. Germline assignment: CDR1 DFQATT and CDR2 SNEGSKA (reference sequence). In DNA form, the CDR3 reads TGCAGTGCTAGAGAAAGTCCAGGACGGGACGGCTACACCTTC. As protein: CSARESPGRDGYTF.

Of note for this clonotype: The limits of the CDR3 on the DNA are not certain, so only TCRdb's listed CDR3 is given. The V gene is TRBV12-3 or TRBV12-4, the J gene TRBJ1-5; the DNA was not compared with TRBD1, the D call given in the table. 16 amino acids form the CDR3, both terminal residues included. This CDR3 is CASSTSTGHSNQPQHF.

There are many counts of this clonotype. The V call is TRBV24-1, the J call TRBJ1-1; 9 bases align to TRBD1. V shed 10 bases and J 7 bases; nucleotides not matched to a gene: 9. Germline V gene lookup returns CDR1 KGHDR and CDR2 SFDVKD. The CDR3 consists of 13 residues. The CDR3 here is CATRDREFGEAFF. The DNA for the CDR3 is TGTGCCACACGGGACAGGGAGTTTGGTGAAGCTTTCTTT.

This clonotype was seen more than once but under ten times. V usage is TRBV27 and J usage is TRBJ2-7; TRBD2 matches at 11 bases. This CDR3 is built from 14 residues. Looked up from germline, CDR1 is MNHEY and CDR2 is SMNVEV (reference sequence). Trimming took 3 bases from V and 6 from J; bases not matched to a gene: 4. The CDR3: CASSFGLAGGEQYF. The CDR3 DNA reads as TGTGCCAGCAGTTTCGGCCTAGCGGGGGGCGAGCAGTACTTC.

This clonotype was detected only a few times. The chain has TRBV10-3 and TRBJ1-2; unclear D gene. The CDR3 length is 13 residues. Trimming removed 0 bases at V and 8 bases at J, with 10 bases between. Germline V gene sequence: CDR1 ENHRY, CDR2 SYGVKD. CDR3 sequence (DNA): TGTGCCATCAGTGAGTCAAGGGCGCGAGGCTACACCTTC. Translating it yields CAISESRARGYTF.

V gene TRBV6-1 combines with J gene TRBJ2-5; possibly TRBD2 for D (5 bases). The V end lost 6 bases, the J end lost 5 bases, and 16 bases lay between the germline ends. Germline V gene data show CDR1 as MNHNS and CDR2 as SASEGT. This CDR3 has 14 amino acids. DNA of the CDR3: TGTGCCAGCAGCTTCGGGGAGAGGGTCGAGACCCAGTACTTC. Its protein product is CASSFGERVETQYF.

This clonotype was detected ten times or more. The V and J genes are TRBV7-8 and TRBJ1-1; possibly TRBD1 for D (5 bases). The CDR3 totals 13 residues. The V end lost 8 bases, the J end lost 1 base, and 11 bases lay between the germline ends. Germline CDR1 SGHVS, CDR2 FQNEAQ. The CDR3, as DNA: TGTGCCAGCGAACACGGGACGAACACTGAAGCTTTCTTT. Translating gives CASEHGTNTEAFF.

The J gene is TRBJ2-5, the V gene TRBV6-1; D not certain. CDR3 length equals 13 residues. Germline CDR1 is MNHNS and CDR2 is SASEGT. Trimming left V 6 bases short and J 5 bases short, with 13 bases between. CDR3 in amino acids: CASSRSVRETQYF. Here the CDR3 DNA reads TGTGCCAGCAGCCGGTCTGTGCGGGAGACCCAGTACTTC.

This clonotype was recorded at least ten times. CDR3 region: CASTTWGRGNYNEQFF. CDR3 nucleotides: TGTGCCAGCACCACCTGGGGTAGAGGCAACTACAATGAGCAGTTCTTC. The chain recombines TRBV7-6 with TRBJ2-1; no definite D call. V was pared by 7 bases and J by 3 bases, with 19 bases between. The CDR3 is 16 amino acids. CDR1 and CDR2 from the germline V gene are SGHVS and FNYEAQ.

This clonotype was seen many times. The chain couples TRBV6-1 to TRBJ2-5; D not resolved. This CDR3 spans 14 amino acids. With 2 bases removed from V and 1 base from J, the gap between germline ends came to 8 bases. The V gene's germline CDR1 is MNHNS and CDR2 SASEGT. In DNA form, the CDR3 reads TGTGCCAGCAGTGAACTCGGTCCCCAAGAGACCCAGTACTTC. Amino acid sequence: CASSELGPQETQYF.

The sample holds a few counts of this clonotype. The V call is TRBV29-1, the J call TRBJ2-6; tentatively, D is TRBD1 or TRBD2 (5 bases each). Germline lookup yields CDR1 SQVTM and CDR2 ANQGSEA. V lost 4 bases to trimming and J lost 4 bases, with 8 bases between them. The CDR3 sequence is 13 residues long. The CDR3 sequence: CSVAGDGANVLTF. Here the CDR3 DNA reads TGCAGCGTTGCTGGGGACGGGGCCAACGTCCTGACTTTC.

This clonotype was counted at least ten times. This sequence joins TRBV20-1 and TRBJ2-7; the D gene could be TRBD1 or TRBD2 (5 bases each). From germline, CDR1 is DFQATT and CDR2 SNEGSKA (reference sequence). This CDR3 comprises 15 residues. Trimming took 3 bases from V and 0 from J, leaving 15 bases between them. In nucleotides, the CDR3 is TGCAGTGCTAGGCATTCCGGGACGGACTCCTACGAGCAGTACTTC. Translated: CSARHSGTDSYEQYF.

This clonotype was observed a handful of times. The V gene is TRBV10-3, the J gene TRBJ2-2; 7 bases fit TRBD1. The J segment lost 1 base and the V segment lost 4 bases, leaving 3 bases of the junction unmatched. Germline assignment: CDR1 ENHRY and CDR2 SYGVKD. This CDR3 has 15 residues. DNA for the CDR3: TGTGCCATCAGTGCTGGACAGGAGAACACCGGGGAGCTGTTTTTT. Translating gives CAISAGQENTGELFF.

This chain connects TRBV24-1 to TRBJ1-3; D unclear. Trimming left V 5 bases short and J 4 bases short, with 5 bases between. The germline V gene has CDR1 KGHDR and CDR2 SFDVKD. The CDR3 consists of 12 residues. CDR3 sequence reads: CATSAGGNTIYF. DNA of the CDR3: TGTGCCACCAGTGCCGGAGGAAACACCATATATTTT.

The CDR3 sequence is CASSYPASPLHF. The CDR3 region has the DNA TGTGCCAGCAGTTACCCGGCCTCACCCCTCCACTTT. The V and J genes are TRBV6-9 and TRBJ1-6; D not certain. The germline CDR1 and CDR2 sequences are MNHGY and SVAAGI. This CDR3 is built from 12 residues. Trimming left V 3 bases short and J 10 bases short, with 7 bases between.

This rearrangement joins TRBV15 to TRBJ2-4; TRBD2 might be the D (6 bases). Looked up from germline, CDR1 is LNHNV and CDR2 is YYDKDF (reference sequence). The V end was cut by 3 bases, the J end by 3 bases, with 15 bases between. This CDR3 is 16 amino acids long. The CDR3 spells CATSRAVRGDKNIQYF. In DNA, the CDR3 is TGTGCCACCAGCAGGGCCGTGCGGGGCGACAAAAACATTCAGTACTTC.

The table lists this clonotype with many counts. The gene calls are TRBV27 and TRBJ2-7; D unclear. Germline CDR1 is MNHEY and CDR2 is SMNVEV (reference sequence). This CDR3 has 17 residues. The V gene lost 0 bases and the J gene lost 3 bases, with 18 bases spanning the gap. DNA of the CDR3: TGTGCCAGCAGTTTATCGAACTTGCCGCCAGGATTCTACGAGCAGTACTTC. Protein sequence: CASSLSNLPPGFYEQYF.

The J gene is TRBJ1-4, the V gene TRBV18, with D possibly being TRBD1 (6 bases). V was trimmed by 3 bases and J by 3 bases, leaving 14 bases between them. This CDR3 comprises 16 residues. Germline CDR1 reads KGHSH; CDR2 reads LQKENI. The CDR3 nucleotides are TGTGCCAGCTCACCTCAACCCCAGGGGCCTAATGAAAAACTGTTTTTT. Translation: CASSPQPQGPNEKLFF.

This clonotype was counted only a few times. The rearrangement joins TRBV7-2 to TRBJ1-4, with unresolved D. CDR1 is SGHTA and CDR2 is FQGNSA in the germline V gene. This CDR3 comprises 17 residues. The ends were cut back, 0 bases at V and 8 bases at J, with 19 bases in the middle. The CDR3 loop is CASSLANFPPAREKLFF. The CDR3 DNA sequence: TGTGCCAGCAGCTTAGCTAATTTCCCTCCCGCCAGGGAAAAACTGTTTTTT. Using reference TRBV7-2 and TRBJ1-4 for the parts outside the CDR3, the full variable domain is GAGVSQSPSNKVTEKGKDVELRCDPISGHTALYWYRQSLGQGLEFLIYFQGNSAPDKSGLPSDRFSAERTGGSVSTLTIQRTQQEDSAVYLCASSLANFPPAREKLFFGSGTQLSVL.

This clonotype has only a few counts. A clone one base away is much larger, so this may be a read error. The chain carries TRBV6-1 and TRBJ1-5; 10 nucleotides align to TRBD1. In germline, CDR1 is MNHNS, CDR2 SASEGT. Losses at the gene ends were 6 bases for V and 3 bases for J; bases not matched to a gene: 2. This CDR3 is 14 amino acids long. The CDR3 region has the DNA TGTGCCAGCAGCGGGACAGGGGACAATCAGCCCCAGCATTTT. It translates to CASSGTGDNQPQHF.

The chain has TRBV30 and TRBJ2-5; 15 positions agree with TRBD2. The germline CDR1 and CDR2 sequences are GTSNPN and SVGIG (reference sequence). V shed 4 bases, J shed 4 bases, and the junction held 4 bases outside the gene matches. The CDR3 has 15 residues. CDR3 DNA: TGTGCCTGGACCGGACTAGCGGGGGGGGGAGAGACCCAGTACTTC. This encodes CAWTGLAGGGETQYF.

This clonotype turned up a few times. The chain is built from TRBV4-1 and TRBJ2-7; D call uncertain. Per germline, CDR1 MGHRA and CDR2 YSYEKL. Deletions cut 0 bases from V and 2 bases from J, with 8 bases between. CDR3 size: 14 residues. For the CDR3, the DNA is TGCGCCAGCAGCCAAGAACCCAGAACCTACGAGCAGTACTTC. As protein: CASSQEPRTYEQYF.

This clonotype was seen repeatedly, ten times or more. This CDR3 is CASSVGSLSYEQYF. DNA of the CDR3: TGTGCCAGCAGCGTCGGGAGCCTCTCCTACGAGCAGTACTTC. The V gene is TRBV7-9, the J gene TRBJ2-7, with D tentatively TRBD2 (6 bases). The CDR3 sequence is 14 residues long. Germline V gene lookup returns CDR1 SEHNR and CDR2 FQNEAQ (reference sequence). The ends were cut back, 5 bases at V and 0 bases at J, with 11 bases in the middle. The variable domain in full, with the rest retrieved from reference TRBV7-9 and TRBJ2-7, is DTGVSQNPRHKITKRGQNVTFRCDPISEHNRLYWYRQTLGQGPEFLTYFQNEAQLEKSRLLSDRFSAERPKGSFSTLEIQRTEQGDSAMYLCASSVGSLSYEQYFGPGTRLTVT.

Ten or more counts support this clonotype. The chain recombines TRBV20-1 with TRBJ1-2; TRBD1 aligns across 9 bases. The germline V gene encodes CDR1 DFQATT and CDR2 SNEGSKA (reference sequence). Unmatched junction bases numbered 9, after V lost 6 bases and J lost 7 bases. The CDR3 sequence is 13 residues long. In DNA, the CDR3 is TGCAGTGCAATTGGGGGACAGGGCTCTGGCTACACCTTC. Its translation is CSAIGGQGSGYTF.

The genes are TRBV6-1 and TRBJ1-5; weak D call: TRBD1 (6 bases). This CDR3 spans 15 amino acids. Per germline, CDR1 MNHNS and CDR2 SASEGT. Trimming pared 5 bases from V and 0 bases from J, leaving 11 bases between. The CDR3 protein is CASSPGHVSNQPQHF. The CDR3 bases are TGTGCCAGCAGTCCGGGACACGTTAGCAATCAGCCCCAGCATTTT.

This clonotype was picked up a small number of times. This chain links TRBV10-1 with TRBJ2-7, with D maybe TRBD1 (6 bases). V lost 4 bases and J lost 2, with 9 bases in between. The CDR3 covers 13 residues. Germline values: CDR1 WNHNN, CDR2 SYGVQD (reference sequence). The CDR3 sequence: CASSGGTPYEQYF. CDR3 nucleotide sequence: TGCGCCAGCAGTGGGGGGACACCCTACGAGCAGTACTTC.

The chain recombines TRBV2 with TRBJ1-1; the D gene is possibly TRBD1 (5 bases). Germline assignment: CDR1 SNHLY and CDR2 FYNNEI. This CDR3 is built from 15 residues. Trimming removed 2 bases at V and 5 bases at J, with 15 bases between. CDR3 sequence: CASSETAQGWTEAFF. CDR3 coding DNA: TGTGCCAGCAGTGAAACGGCGCAGGGTTGGACTGAAGCTTTCTTT.

Turning to this clonotype: A much larger clonotype is one base distant, so this may be a read error. The J gene is TRBJ2-3, the V gene TRBV6-2 or TRBV6-3; D may be TRBD2 (7 bases). Germline lookup yields CDR1 MNHEY and CDR2 SVGEGT. There are 19 residues in the CDR3. This CDR3 is CAGSLNIRGAPASTDTQYF. Written as DNA, the CDR3 is TGTGCCGGCAGTCTCAATATCCGGGGGGCCCCTGCTAGCACAGATACGCAGTATTTT.

Only a few counts were recorded for this clonotype. The chain joins TRBV11-2 to TRBJ1-1; D is ambiguous. Trimming took off 4 bases at V and 1 base at J, with 10 bases between the two ends. The CDR3 has 14 residues. Germline CDR1 and CDR2: SGHAT and FQNNGV. The CDR3 reads CASSSTTENTEAFF. CDR3 DNA sequence: TGTGCCAGCAGCTCAACGACGGAGAACACTGAAGCTTTCTTT.